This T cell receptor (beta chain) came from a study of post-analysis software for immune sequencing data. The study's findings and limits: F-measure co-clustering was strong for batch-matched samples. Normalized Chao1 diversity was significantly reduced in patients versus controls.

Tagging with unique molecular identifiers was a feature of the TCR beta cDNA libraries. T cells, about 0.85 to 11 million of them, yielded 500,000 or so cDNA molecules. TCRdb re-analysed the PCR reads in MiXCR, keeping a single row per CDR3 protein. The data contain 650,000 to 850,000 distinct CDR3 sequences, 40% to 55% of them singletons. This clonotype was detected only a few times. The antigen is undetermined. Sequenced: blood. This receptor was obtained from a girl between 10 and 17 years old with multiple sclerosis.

The CDR3 DNA is TGTGCCACCAGTGATTCGGCGGGAGGATTCTATGGCTACACCTTC. Protein: CATSDSAGGFYGYTF. The chain couples TRBV24-1 to TRBJ1-2; D gene uncertain. CDR3 length: 15 residues. Per the germline V gene, CDR1 is KGHDR and CDR2 is SFDVKD. V lost 2 bases to trimming and J lost 4 bases, with 13 bases between them.